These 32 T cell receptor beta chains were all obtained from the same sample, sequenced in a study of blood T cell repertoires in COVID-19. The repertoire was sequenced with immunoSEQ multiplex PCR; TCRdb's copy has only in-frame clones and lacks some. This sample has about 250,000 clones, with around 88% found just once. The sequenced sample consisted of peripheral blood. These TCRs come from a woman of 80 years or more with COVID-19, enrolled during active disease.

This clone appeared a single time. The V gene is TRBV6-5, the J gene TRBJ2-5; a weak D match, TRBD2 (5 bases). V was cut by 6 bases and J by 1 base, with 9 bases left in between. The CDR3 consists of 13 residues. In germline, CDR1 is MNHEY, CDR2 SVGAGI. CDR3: CASRDSFQETQYF. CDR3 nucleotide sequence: TGTGCCAGCAGGGACTCCTTCCAAGAGACCCAGTACTTC.

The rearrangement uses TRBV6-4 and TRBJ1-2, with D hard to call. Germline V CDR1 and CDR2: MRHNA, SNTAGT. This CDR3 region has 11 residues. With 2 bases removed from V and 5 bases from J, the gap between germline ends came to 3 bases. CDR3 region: CASSDQYGYTF. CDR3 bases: TGTGCCAGCAGTGACCAATATGGCTACACCTTC.

The CDR3 sequence: CASSAGRGNQPQHF. The CDR3 DNA reads TGTGCCAGCAGTGCCGGGAGGGGCAATCAGCCCCAGCATTTT. The rearrangement links TRBV3-1 (or the pseudogene TRBV3-2) to TRBJ1-5; D gene ambiguous. This CDR3 region has 14 residues. V dropped 6 bases and J dropped 2 bases, with 11 bases sitting between them. CDR1 and CDR2 (germline): LGHDT, YNNKEL (reference sequence).

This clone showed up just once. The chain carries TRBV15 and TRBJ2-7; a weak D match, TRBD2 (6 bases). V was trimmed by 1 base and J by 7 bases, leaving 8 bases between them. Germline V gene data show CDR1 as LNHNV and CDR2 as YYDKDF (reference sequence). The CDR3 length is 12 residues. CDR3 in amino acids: CATSRAGREQYF. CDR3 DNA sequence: TGTGCCACCAGCAGAGCGGGGAGGGAGCAGTACTTC. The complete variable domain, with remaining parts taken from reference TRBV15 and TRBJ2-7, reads DAMVIQNPRYQVTQFGKPVTLSCSQTLNHNVMYWYQQKSSQAPKLLFHYYDKDFNNEADTPDNFQSRRPNTSFCFLDIRSPGLGDTAMYLCATSRAGREQYFGPGTRLTVT.

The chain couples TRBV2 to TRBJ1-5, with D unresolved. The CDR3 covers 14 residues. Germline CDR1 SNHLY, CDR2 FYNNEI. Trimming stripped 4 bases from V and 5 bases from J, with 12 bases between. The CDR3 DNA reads TGTGCCAGCAGTGGGGCTGGTGTTTATCAGCCCCAGCATTTT. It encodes CASSGAGVYQPQHF.

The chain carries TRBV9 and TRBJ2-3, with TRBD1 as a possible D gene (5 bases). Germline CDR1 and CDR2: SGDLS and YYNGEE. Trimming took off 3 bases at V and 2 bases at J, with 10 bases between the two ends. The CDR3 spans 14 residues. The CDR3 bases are TGTGCCAGCAGCGCCCAGACAGTCACAGATACGCAGTATTTT. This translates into CASSAQTVTDTQYF.

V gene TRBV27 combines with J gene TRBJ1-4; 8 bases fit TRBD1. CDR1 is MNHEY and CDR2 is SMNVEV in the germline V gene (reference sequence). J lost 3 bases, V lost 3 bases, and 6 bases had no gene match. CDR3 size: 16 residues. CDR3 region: CASSLTGAAANEKLFF. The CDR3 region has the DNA TGTGCCAGCAGTTTGACAGGGGCTGCGGCTAATGAAAAACTGTTTTTT.

The CDR3 coding sequence is TGTGCCTCCGGGGACTCGTTAAGCACAGATACGCAGTATTTT. Translation: CASGDSLSTDTQYF. This rearrangement joins TRBV10-3 to TRBJ2-3, with D perhaps TRBD2 (6 bases). The CDR3 covers 14 residues. The V gene's germline CDR1 is ENHRY and CDR2 SYGVKD. V was cut by 11 bases and J by 0 bases, with 15 bases left in between.

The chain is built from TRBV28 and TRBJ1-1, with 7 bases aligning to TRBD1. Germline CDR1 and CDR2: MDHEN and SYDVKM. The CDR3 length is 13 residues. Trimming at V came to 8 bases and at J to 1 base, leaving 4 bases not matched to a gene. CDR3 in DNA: TGTGCCAGCGGAGGGGGCGCGAACACTGAAGCTTTCTTT. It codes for CASGGGANTEAFF. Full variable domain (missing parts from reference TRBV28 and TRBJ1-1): DVKVTQSSRYLVKRTGEKVFLECVQDMDHENMFWYRQDPGLGLRLIYFSYDVKMKEKGDIPEGYSVSREKKERFSLILESASTNQTSMYLCASGGGANTEAFFGQGTRLTVV.

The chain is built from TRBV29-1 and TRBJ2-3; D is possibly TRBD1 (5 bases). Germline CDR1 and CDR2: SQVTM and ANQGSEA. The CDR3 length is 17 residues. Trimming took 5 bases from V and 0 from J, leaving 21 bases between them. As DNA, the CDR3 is TGCAGCGTTATACCAGGGCCACCGGTATCCAGCACAGATACGCAGTATTTT. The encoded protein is CSVIPGPPVSSTDTQYF.

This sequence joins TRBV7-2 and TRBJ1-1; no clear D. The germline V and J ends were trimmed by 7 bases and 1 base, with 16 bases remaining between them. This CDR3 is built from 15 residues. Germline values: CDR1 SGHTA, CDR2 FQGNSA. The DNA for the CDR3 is TGTGCCAGCACGCCTCCTACGCCGAAGAACACTGAAGCTTTCTTT. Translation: CASTPPTPKNTEAFF.

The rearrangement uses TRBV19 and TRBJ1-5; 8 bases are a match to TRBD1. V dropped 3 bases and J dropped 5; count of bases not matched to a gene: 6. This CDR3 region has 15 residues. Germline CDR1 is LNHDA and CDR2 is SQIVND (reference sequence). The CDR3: CASSMDRDYYQPQHF. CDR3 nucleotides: TGTGCCAGTAGTATGGACAGGGATTACTATCAGCCCCAGCATTTT.

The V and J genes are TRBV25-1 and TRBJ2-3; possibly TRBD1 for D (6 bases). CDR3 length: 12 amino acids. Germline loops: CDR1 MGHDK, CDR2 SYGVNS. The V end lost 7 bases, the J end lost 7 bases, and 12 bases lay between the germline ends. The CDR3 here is CASTTGTHTQYF. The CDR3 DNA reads TGTGCCAGCACTACAGGGACACATACGCAGTATTTT.

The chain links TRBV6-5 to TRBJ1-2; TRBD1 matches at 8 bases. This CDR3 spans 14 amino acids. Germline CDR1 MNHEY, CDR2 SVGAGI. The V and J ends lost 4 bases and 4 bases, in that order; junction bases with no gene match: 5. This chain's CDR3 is CASSSTGTGYGYTF. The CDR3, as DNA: TGTGCCAGCAGTTCAACCGGGACAGGCTATGGCTACACCTTC.

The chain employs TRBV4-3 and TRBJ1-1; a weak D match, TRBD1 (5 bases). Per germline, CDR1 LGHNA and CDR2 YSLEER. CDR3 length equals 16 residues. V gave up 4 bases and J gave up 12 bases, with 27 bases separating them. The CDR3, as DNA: TGCGCCAGCAGCCTCACTATTGGGGTGGATTGGCAGGGAACTTTCTTT. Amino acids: CASSLTIGVDWQGTFF.

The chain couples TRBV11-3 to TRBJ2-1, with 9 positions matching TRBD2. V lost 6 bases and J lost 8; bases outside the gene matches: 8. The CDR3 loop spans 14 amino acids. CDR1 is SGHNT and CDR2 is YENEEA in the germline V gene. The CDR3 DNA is TGTGCCAGCAGTCAGAGCGGGGGGCCGTATGAGCAGTTCTTC. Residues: CASSQSGGPYEQFF.

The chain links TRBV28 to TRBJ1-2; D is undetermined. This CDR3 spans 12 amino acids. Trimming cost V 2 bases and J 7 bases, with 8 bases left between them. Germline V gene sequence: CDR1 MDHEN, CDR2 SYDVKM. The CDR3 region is CASSLTQLGYTF. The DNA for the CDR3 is TGTGCCAGCAGTTTAACTCAACTTGGCTACACCTTC.

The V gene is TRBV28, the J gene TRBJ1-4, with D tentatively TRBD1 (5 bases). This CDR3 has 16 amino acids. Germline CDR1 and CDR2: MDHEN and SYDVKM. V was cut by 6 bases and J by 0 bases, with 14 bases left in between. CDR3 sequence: CASRPPGGTTNEKLFF. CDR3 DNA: TGTGCCAGCAGACCCCCCGGGGGAACAACTAATGAAAAACTGTTTTTT. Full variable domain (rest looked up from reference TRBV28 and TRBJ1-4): DVKVTQSSRYLVKRTGEKVFLECVQDMDHENMFWYRQDPGLGLRLIYFSYDVKMKEKGDIPEGYSVSREKKERFSLILESASTNQTSMYLCASRPPGGTTNEKLFFGSGTQLSVL.

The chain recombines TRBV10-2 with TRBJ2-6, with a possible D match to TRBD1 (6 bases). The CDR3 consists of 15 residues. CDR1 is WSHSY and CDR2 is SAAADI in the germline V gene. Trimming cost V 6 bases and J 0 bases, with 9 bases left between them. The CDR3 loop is CASRDRSSGANVLTF. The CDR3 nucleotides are TGCGCCAGCAGGGACAGAAGCTCTGGGGCCAACGTCCTGACTTTC.

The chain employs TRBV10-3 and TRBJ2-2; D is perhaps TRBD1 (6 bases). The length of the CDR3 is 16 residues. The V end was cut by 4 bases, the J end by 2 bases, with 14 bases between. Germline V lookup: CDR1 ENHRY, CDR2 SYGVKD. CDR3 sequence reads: CAISGVWGPNTGELFF. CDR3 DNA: TGTGCCATCAGTGGCGTATGGGGGCCTAACACCGGGGAGCTGTTTTTT.

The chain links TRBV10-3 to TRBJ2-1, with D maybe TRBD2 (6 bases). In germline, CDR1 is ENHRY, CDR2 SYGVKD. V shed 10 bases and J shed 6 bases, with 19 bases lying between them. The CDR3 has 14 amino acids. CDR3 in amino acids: CATVDSGSSNEQFF. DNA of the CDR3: TGTGCCACCGTGGACTCCGGGAGCAGCAATGAGCAGTTCTTC.

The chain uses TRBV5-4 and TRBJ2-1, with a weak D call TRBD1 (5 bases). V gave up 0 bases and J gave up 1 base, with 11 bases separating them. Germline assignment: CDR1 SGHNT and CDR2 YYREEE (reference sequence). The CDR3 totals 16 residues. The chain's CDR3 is CASSLGGGTSYNEQFF. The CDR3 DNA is TGTGCCAGCAGCTTGGGGGGCGGAACGTCCTACAATGAGCAGTTCTTC.

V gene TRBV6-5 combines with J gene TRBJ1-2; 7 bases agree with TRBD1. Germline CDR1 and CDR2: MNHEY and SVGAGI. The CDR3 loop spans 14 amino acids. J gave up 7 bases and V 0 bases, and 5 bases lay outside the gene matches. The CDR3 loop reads CASSYSGGVGGYTF. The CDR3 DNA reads TGTGCCAGCAGTTACTCAGGGGGCGTAGGTGGCTACACCTTC.

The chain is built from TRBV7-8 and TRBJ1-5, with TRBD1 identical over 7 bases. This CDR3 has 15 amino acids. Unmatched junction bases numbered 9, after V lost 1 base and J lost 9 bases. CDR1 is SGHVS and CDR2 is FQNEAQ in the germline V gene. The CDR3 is CASSLDQGGLRPQHF. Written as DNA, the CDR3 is TGTGCCAGCAGCTTAGATCAGGGGGGCCTCCGGCCCCAGCATTTT.

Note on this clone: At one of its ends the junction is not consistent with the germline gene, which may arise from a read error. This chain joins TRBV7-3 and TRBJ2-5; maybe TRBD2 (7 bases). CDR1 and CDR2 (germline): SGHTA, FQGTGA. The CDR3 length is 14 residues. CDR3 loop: CASSLLGGEDTQYF. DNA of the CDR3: TGTGCCAGCAGCTTATTAGGGGGGGAAGATACCCAGTACTTC.

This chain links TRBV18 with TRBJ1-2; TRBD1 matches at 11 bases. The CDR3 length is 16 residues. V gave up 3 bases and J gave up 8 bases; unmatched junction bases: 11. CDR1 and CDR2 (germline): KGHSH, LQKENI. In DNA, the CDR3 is TGTGCCAGCTCACCGCTGGACAGGGGGCCCGCAGGAGGCTACACCTTC. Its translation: CASSPLDRGPAGGYTF.

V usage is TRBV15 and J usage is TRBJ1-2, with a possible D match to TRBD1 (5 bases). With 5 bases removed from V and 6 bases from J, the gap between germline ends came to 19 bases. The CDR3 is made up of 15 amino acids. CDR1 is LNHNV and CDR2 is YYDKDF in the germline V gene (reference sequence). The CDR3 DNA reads TGTGCCACCAGCGGAGGGGCCAGTAGGGGTAATGGCTACACCTTC. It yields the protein CATSGGASRGNGYTF.

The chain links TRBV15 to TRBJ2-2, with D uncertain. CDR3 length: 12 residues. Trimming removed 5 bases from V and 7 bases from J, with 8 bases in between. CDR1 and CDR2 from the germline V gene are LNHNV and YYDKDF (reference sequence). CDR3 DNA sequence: TGTGCCACCAGCTCCCCGGGCGGGGAGCTGTTTTTT. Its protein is CATSSPGGELFF.

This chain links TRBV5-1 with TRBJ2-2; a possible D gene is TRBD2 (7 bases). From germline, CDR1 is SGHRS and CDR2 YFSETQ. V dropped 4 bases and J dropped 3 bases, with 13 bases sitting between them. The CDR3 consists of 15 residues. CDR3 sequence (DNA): TGCGCCAGCAGCCCCTTAGGGGGGGACACCGGGGAGCTGTTTTTT. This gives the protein CASSPLGGDTGELFF.

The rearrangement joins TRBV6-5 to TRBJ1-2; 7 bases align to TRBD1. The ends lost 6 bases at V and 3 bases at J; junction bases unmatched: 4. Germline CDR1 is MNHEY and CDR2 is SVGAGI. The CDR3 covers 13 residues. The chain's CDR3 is CASRGGTDYGYTF. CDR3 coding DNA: TGTGCCAGCAGAGGAGGGACAGACTATGGCTACACCTTC.

CDR3 coding DNA: TGTGCCAGCAGCTTAGTGGCTAGCGGGGGGGCTTACGATGAGCAGTTCTTC. It encodes CASSLVASGGAYDEQFF. This chain uses TRBV7-2 with TRBJ2-1; 12 nucleotides align to TRBD2. Germline CDR1 and CDR2: SGHTA and FQGNSA. The V gene end was trimmed by 1 base and the J gene end by 8 bases; junction bases not matched to a gene: 9. The CDR3 is 17 amino acids.

Here the CDR3 reads CASSKGQAYEQYF. The CDR3 DNA reads as TGTGCCAGCAGCAAAGGACAGGCCTACGAGCAGTACTTC. V usage is TRBV9 and J usage is TRBJ2-7; TRBD1 aligns across 7 bases. Trimming took 4 bases from V and 2 from J; bases not matched to a gene: 3. Germline-derived CDR1 and CDR2 are SGDLS and YYNGEE. The CDR3 extends over 13 amino acids.